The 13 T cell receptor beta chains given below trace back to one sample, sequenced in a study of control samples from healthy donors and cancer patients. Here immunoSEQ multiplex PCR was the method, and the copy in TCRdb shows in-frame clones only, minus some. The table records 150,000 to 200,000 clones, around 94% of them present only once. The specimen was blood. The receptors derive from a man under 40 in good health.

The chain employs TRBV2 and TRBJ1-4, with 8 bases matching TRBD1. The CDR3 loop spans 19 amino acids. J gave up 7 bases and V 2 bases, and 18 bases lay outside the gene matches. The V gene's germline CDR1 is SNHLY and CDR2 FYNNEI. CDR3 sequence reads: CASSEPQGADFRVSEKLFF. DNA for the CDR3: TGTGCCAGCAGTGAACCCCAGGGGGCCGATTTCCGAGTCAGTGAAAAACTGTTTTTT.

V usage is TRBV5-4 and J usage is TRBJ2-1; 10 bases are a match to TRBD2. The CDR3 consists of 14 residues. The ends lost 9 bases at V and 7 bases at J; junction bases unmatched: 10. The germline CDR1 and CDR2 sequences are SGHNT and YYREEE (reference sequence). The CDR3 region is CATQPQREGNEQFF. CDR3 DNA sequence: TGTGCCACCCAACCCCAGCGGGAGGGTAATGAGCAGTTCTTC. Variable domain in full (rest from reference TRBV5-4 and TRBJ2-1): ETGVTQSPTHLIKTRGQQVTLRCSSQSGHNTVSWYQQALGQGPQFIFQYYREEENGRGNFPPRFSGLQFPNYSSELNVNALELDDSALYLCATQPQREGNEQFFGPGTRLTVL.

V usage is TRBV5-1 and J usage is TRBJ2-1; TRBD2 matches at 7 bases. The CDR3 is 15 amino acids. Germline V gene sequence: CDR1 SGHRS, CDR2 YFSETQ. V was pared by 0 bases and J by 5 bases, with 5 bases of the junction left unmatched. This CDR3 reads CASSLEAGNHNEQFF. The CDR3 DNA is TGCGCCAGCAGCTTGGAAGCGGGGAACCACAATGAGCAGTTCTTC. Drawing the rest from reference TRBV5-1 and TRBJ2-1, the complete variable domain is KAGVTQTPRYLIKTRGQQVTLSCSPISGHRSVSWYQQTPGQGLQFLFEYFSETQRNKGNFPGRFSGRQFSNSRSEMNVSTLELGDSALYLCASSLEAGNHNEQFFGPGTRLTVL.

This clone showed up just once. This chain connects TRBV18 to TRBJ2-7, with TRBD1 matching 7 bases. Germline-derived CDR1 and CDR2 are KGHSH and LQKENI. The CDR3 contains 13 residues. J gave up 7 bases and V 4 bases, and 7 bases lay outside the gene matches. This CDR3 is CASSLDRVGEQYF. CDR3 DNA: TGTGCCAGCTCACTCGACAGGGTAGGGGAGCAGTACTTC.

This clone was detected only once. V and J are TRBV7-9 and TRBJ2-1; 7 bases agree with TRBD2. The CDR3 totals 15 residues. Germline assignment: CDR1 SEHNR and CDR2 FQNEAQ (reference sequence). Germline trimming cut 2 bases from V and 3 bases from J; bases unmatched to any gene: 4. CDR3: CASSLQRGGYNEQFF. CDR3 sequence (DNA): TGTGCCAGCAGCTTACAACGCGGGGGCTACAATGAGCAGTTCTTC.

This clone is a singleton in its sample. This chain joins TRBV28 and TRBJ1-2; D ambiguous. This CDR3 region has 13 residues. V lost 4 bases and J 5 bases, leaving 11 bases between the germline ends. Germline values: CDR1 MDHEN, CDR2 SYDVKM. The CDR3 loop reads CASSSSASYGYTF. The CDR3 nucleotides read TGTGCCAGCAGTTCTAGTGCCTCGTATGGCTACACCTTC.

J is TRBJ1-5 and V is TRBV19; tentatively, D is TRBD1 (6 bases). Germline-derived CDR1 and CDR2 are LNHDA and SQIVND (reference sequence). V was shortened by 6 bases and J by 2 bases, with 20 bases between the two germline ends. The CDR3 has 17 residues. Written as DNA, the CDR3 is TGTGCCAGTAGCAAAAACCCCACAGGGAGACGCAATCAGCCCCAGCATTTT. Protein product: CASSKNPTGRRNQPQHF.

The CDR3 sequence is CASSEGVGTDTQYF. Written as DNA, the CDR3 is TGTGCCAGTAGCGAGGGAGTTGGCACAGATACGCAGTATTTT. The V call is TRBV19, the J call TRBJ2-3, with D maybe TRBD2 (5 bases). The CDR3 covers 14 residues. Germline V gene sequence: CDR1 LNHDA, CDR2 SQIVND (reference sequence). Trimming pared 6 bases from V and 1 base from J, leaving 11 bases between.

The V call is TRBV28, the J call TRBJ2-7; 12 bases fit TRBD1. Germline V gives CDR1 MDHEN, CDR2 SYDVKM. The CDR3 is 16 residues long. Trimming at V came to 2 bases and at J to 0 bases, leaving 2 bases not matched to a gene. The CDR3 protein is CASSLPGQGASYEQYF. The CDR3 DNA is TGTGCCAGCAGTTTACCGGGACAGGGGGCCTCCTACGAGCAGTACTTC.

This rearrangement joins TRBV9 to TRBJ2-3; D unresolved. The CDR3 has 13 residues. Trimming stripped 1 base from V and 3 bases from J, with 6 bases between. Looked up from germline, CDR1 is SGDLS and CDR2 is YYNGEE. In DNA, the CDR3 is TGTGCCAGCAGCGTATTTGGAACAGATACGCAGTATTTT. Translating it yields CASSVFGTDTQYF.

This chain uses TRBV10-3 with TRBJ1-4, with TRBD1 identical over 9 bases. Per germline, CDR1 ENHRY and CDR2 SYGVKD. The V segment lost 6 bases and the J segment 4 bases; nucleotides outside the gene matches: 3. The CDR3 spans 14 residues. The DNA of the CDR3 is TGTGCCATCAGCCCGGGACAGGGTAATGAAAAACTGTTTTTT. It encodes CAISPGQGNEKLFF.

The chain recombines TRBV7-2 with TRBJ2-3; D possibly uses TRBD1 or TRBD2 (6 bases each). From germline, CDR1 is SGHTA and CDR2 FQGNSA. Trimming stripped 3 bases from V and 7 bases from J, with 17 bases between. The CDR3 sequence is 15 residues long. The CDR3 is CASSFLGGAGNTQYF. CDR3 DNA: TGTGCCAGCAGCTTTTTGGGGGGCGCGGGAAATACGCAGTATTTT. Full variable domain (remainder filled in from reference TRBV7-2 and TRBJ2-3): GAGVSQSPSNKVTEKGKDVELRCDPISGHTALYWYRQSLGQGLEFLIYFQGNSAPDKSGLPSDRFSAERTGGSVSTLTIQRTQQEDSAVYLCASSFLGGAGNTQYFGPGTRLTVL.

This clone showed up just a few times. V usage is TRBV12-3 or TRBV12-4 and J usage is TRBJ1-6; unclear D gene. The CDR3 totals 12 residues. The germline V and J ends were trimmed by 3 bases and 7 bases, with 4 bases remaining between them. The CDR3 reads CASSFENSPLHF. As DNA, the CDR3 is TGTGCCAGCAGTTTTGAAAATTCACCCCTCCACTTT.